This entry is about one T cell receptor (beta chain). The record originates from a study of OX40 agonist ivuxolimab in advanced cancers. Libraries were prepared by immunoSEQ multiplex PCR; TCRdb keeps only in-frame clonotypes and omits some of them. This repertoire shows around 72,000 clones, about 88% found once; its top ten account for about an eighth. Per the germline V gene, CDR1 is SGHTS and CDR2 is YDEGEE. Trimming stripped 0 bases from V and 8 bases from J, with 11 bases between. The CDR3 runs 14 residues. V gene TRBV5-8 combines with J gene TRBJ1-4, with D tentatively TRBD1 (5 bases). Source: CD4+ or CD8+ T cells sorted from blood, taken in a trial of the OX40 agonist ivuxolimab. This receptor was identified in an adult with an advanced solid tumor such as melanoma, head and neck, liver or kidney cancer. CDR3 residues: CASSLGTGGEKLFF. As DNA, the CDR3 is TGTGCCAGCAGCTTGGGGACCGGGGGAGAAAAACTGTTTTTT.